These 9 T cell receptor beta chains were all obtained from the same sample, sequenced in a study of T-cell memory formation after mild COVID-19. TCRdb redid the calling of the 5' RACE reads with MiXCR, one entry per CDR3 protein. The sample includes tens of thousands of distinct CDR3 sequences, about a tenth of them seen just once. Sequencing input: PBMCs or a T cell subset sorted from them (not recorded which). The receptors shown here come from a man younger than 35 who had mild COVID-19 (a few samples of this study predate the infection). Cell type and time point are not known.

CDR3: CSAPGLARTDTQYF. DNA of the CDR3: TGCAGTGCCCCGGGACTAGCTCGCACAGATACGCAGTATTTT. This chain uses TRBV20-1 with TRBJ2-3; 9 bases are shared with TRBD2. This CDR3 comprises 14 residues. Germline assignment: CDR1 DFQATT and CDR2 SNEGSKA (reference sequence). After removal of 6 bases from V and 1 base from J, the junction contained 5 bases not matched to a gene.

This clonotype was found a few times. The chain combines TRBV12-3 or TRBV12-4 with TRBJ2-1; the D gene is possibly TRBD1 (6 bases). The CDR3 consists of 15 residues. V lost 7 bases, J lost 7 bases, and 20 bases lay in between. CDR3 loop: CASTPEVSRGNEQFF. The CDR3 DNA reads TGTGCCAGCACCCCCGAGGTGAGCAGGGGAAATGAGCAGTTCTTC.

This clonotype has just a few counts. V and J are TRBV18 and TRBJ1-5; a possible D gene is TRBD1 (5 bases). V was pared by 5 bases and J by 4 bases, with 12 bases between. The CDR3 totals 14 residues. Germline CDR1 KGHSH, CDR2 LQKENI. DNA of the CDR3: TGTGCCAGCTCATCCACAGGATCAAATCAGCCCCAGCATTTT. Translated, it gives CASSSTGSNQPQHF.

This clonotype was recorded at least ten times. The chain uses TRBV12-3 or TRBV12-4 and TRBJ2-2; 9 nucleotides align to TRBD1. Trimming took 6 bases from V and 5 from J; bases not matched to a gene: 10. The CDR3 is 16 residues long. CDR3 sequence reads: CASSRQLGQGTGELFF. The CDR3 DNA is TGTGCCAGCAGCAGACAATTAGGACAGGGGACCGGGGAGCTGTTTTTT.

This clonotype was counted at least ten times. J is TRBJ2-3 and V is TRBV27; 10 nucleotides match TRBD1. V dropped 4 bases and J dropped 3; count of bases not matched to a gene: 4. This CDR3 is built from 15 residues. The germline CDR1 and CDR2 sequences are MNHEY and SMNVEV (reference sequence). This CDR3 reads CASSWTGGRTDTQYF. The CDR3 DNA reads as TGTGCCAGCAGTTGGACAGGGGGACGGACAGATACGCAGTATTTT.

There are a few counts of this clonotype. The chain combines TRBV7-9 with TRBJ2-5; tentatively, D is TRBD1 or TRBD2 (6 bases each). V shed 5 bases and J shed 4 bases, with 23 bases lying between them. The CDR3 has 17 residues. The germline V gene encodes CDR1 SEHNR and CDR2 FQNEAQ (reference sequence). The CDR3 region has the DNA TGTGCCAGCAGCCCACCCCAACCGGGGGCAGCAGGAGAGACCCAGTACTTC. It translates to CASSPPQPGAAGETQYF. Looking up the rest from reference TRBV7-9 and TRBJ2-5 gives the full variable domain: DTGVSQNPRHKITKRGQNVTFRCDPISEHNRLYWYRQTLGQGPEFLTYFQNEAQLEKSRLLSDRFSAERPKGSFSTLEIQRTEQGDSAMYLCASSPPQPGAAGETQYFGPGTRLLVL.

In its sample, this clonotype was seen many times. The chain is built from TRBV5-1 and TRBJ2-7; 9 bases align to TRBD1. CDR1 is SGHRS, CDR2 YFSETQ, per germline. J gave up 3 bases and V 4 bases, and 8 bases lay outside the gene matches. The length of the CDR3 is 15 residues. In DNA form, the CDR3 reads TGCGCCAGCAGCCGGGCCGGGACAGGGTACTACGAGCAGTACTTC. This translates into CASSRAGTGYYEQYF.

The chain combines TRBV5-6 with TRBJ2-5; 9 nucleotides line up with TRBD1. CDR1 and CDR2 from the germline V gene are SGHDT and YYEEEE. The CDR3 contains 17 residues. The J segment lost 5 bases and the V segment lost 4 bases, leaving 15 bases of the junction unmatched. The CDR3 DNA reads as TGTGCCAGCAGCATGACCCCGGGACAGGGATCCGGGGAGACCCAGTACTTC. As protein: CASSMTPGQGSGETQYF.

This clonotype has just a few counts. The J gene is TRBJ1-5, the V gene TRBV6-2 or TRBV6-3; no definite D call. This CDR3 has 16 residues. V gave up 6 bases and J gave up 1 base, with 16 bases separating them. The germline CDR1 and CDR2 sequences are MNHEY and SVGEGT. Here the CDR3 DNA reads TGTGCCAGCAGCCTGCGTTTGTGGGGAAGCAATCAGCCCCAGCATTTT. This gives the protein CASSLRLWGSNQPQHF.